These T cell receptor beta chains were read from a single sample in a study of CD8 T cells in Susac syndrome. TCRdb processed the immunoSEQ multiplex PCR reads anew with MiXCR; each CDR3 protein has one entry. This sample has roughly 150,000 distinct CDR3 sequences; approximately 93% occur once, and the top ten carry roughly 0.19%. The sequencing input was CD8+ T cells from PBMCs. Receptor source: a human donor with multiple sclerosis. Each CDR3 is given with its conserved first and last residue. Each record gives: clone size, V gene, J gene, D gene, CDR3 protein, CDR3 DNA. The D gene is left open where the match is weak. Clone size is stated in some rows and not others, as once, few, many or a class when expanded.

NA	TRBV4-3	TRBJ2-5	TRBD2	CASSQGVSGGPEETQYF	TGCGCCAGCAGCCAAGGAGTTAGCGGGGGACCAGAAGAGACCCAGTACTTC
NA	TRBV19	TRBJ2-6	NA	CASSIALEGETNVLTF	TGTGCCAGTAGTATAGCCCTGGAGGGGGAGACCAACGTCCTGACTTTC
NA	TRBV15	TRBJ1-3	NA	CATSRDSAGGNTIYF	TGTGCCACCAGCAGAGACTCGGCAGGTGGAAACACCATATATTTT
NA	TRBV5-1	TRBJ1-2	NA	CASSTGGRGYTF	TGCGCCAGCAGCACGGGAGGGCGAGGCTACACCTTC
NA	TRBV20-1	TRBJ1-4	NA	CSASHKPGATNEKLFF	TGCAGTGCTAGTCATAAACCGGGGGCAACTAATGAAAAACTGTTTTTT
NA	TRBV7-8	TRBJ1-5	NA	CASSLRAGTSNQPQHF	TGTGCCAGCAGCTTGAGGGCAGGGACGAGCAATCAGCCCCAGCATTTT
NA	TRBV28	TRBJ2-7	NA	CASSFGRRYEQYF	TGTGCCAGCAGTTTCGGACGGAGATACGAGCAGTACTTC
NA	TRBV7-9	TRBJ2-1	NA	CASSLAIGDGAYNEQFF	TGTGCCAGCAGCTTAGCGATAGGGGACGGAGCCTACAATGAGCAGTTCTTC
NA	TRBV20-1	TRBJ2-3	NA	CSALGGDTQYF	TGCAGTGCCCTAGGGGGAGATACGCAGTATTTT
NA	TRBV19	TRBJ2-2	NA	CASSMSTANTGELFF	TGTGCCAGTAGTATGAGCACAGCGAACACCGGGGAGCTGTTTTTT
NA	TRBV13	TRBJ2-3	TRBD2	CASSTLLAGATADTQYF	TGTGCCAGCAGCACCCTACTAGCGGGGGCTACCGCAGATACGCAGTATTTT
NA	TRBV7-2	TRBJ1-1	NA	CASSSNGAGLEAFF	TGTGCCAGCAGCTCGAACGGCGCTGGGTTGGAAGCTTTCTTT
NA	TRBV20-1	TRBJ2-3	NA	CSARDYRTSTDTQYF	TGCAGTGCTAGAGATTACAGGACTAGCACAGATACGCAGTATTTT
NA	TRBV9	TRBJ2-7	NA	CASSPRSSYEQYF	TGTGCCAGCAGCCCCCGGAGCTCCTACGAGCAGTACTTC
NA	TRBV27	TRBJ1-2	NA	CASSLSRDRGYTF	TGTGCCAGCAGTTTATCGCGTGATCGCGGCTACACCTTC
once	TRBV7-8	TRBJ2-3	NA	CASSPIIRDTQYF	TGTGCCAGCAGCCCAATCATCCGGGATACGCAGTATTTT
NA	TRBV27	TRBJ2-3	TRBD1	CASSRSVGQGVSDTQYF	TGTGCCAGCAGCCGATCTGTGGGACAGGGGGTATCAGATACGCAGTATTTT
NA	TRBV4-2	TRBJ1-1	NA	CASSQDHGRGTEAFF	TGTGCCAGCAGCCAAGATCATGGCAGGGGTACTGAAGCTTTCTTT
NA	TRBV20-1	TRBJ1-5	TRBD1	CSARAGTGGGQPQHF	TGCAGTGCTAGAGCCGGGACAGGGGGCGGCCAGCCCCAGCATTTT
NA	TRBV28	TRBJ2-7	TRBD2	CASTLGLAGAYEQYF	TGTGCCAGCACCTTAGGCCTAGCGGGGGCCTACGAGCAGTACTTC
NA	TRBV6-5	TRBJ1-2	NA	CASRIPGGVDGYTF	TGTGCCAGCAGGATCCCGGGGGGTGTGGATGGCTACACCTTC
NA	TRBV7-9	TRBJ1-2	NA	CASSSKPGAYGYTF	TGTGCCAGCAGCTCGAAACCAGGAGCCTATGGCTACACCTTC
NA	TRBV4-2	TRBJ1-1	NA	CASSQEGHNEAFF	TGTGCCAGCAGCCAAGAGGGACACAATGAAGCTTTCTTT
NA	TRBV7-9	TRBJ1-5	NA	CASSLGWENQPQHF	TGTGCCAGCAGCTTAGGGTGGGAGAATCAGCCCCAGCATTTT
NA	TRBV7-8	TRBJ2-1	NA	CASSQKNVPYQYNEQFF	TGTGCCAGCAGCCAGAAGAACGTCCCTTACCAGTACAATGAGCAGTTCTTC
NA	TRBV4-3	TRBJ2-5	TRBD2	CASSQDPLAGGLLTVNF	TGCGCCAGCAGCCAAGATCCTCTAGCGGGGGGCCTACTCACAGTAAACTTC
NA	TRBV28	TRBJ2-7	NA	CASSPVPYEQYF	TGTGCCAGCAGTCCAGTTCCCTACGAGCAGTACTTC
NA	TRBV4-2	TRBJ1-3	NA	CASSQETLISGNTIYF	TGTGCCAGCAGCCAAGAAACACTTATCTCTGGAAACACCATATATTTT
NA	TRBV27	TRBJ1-2	TRBD1	CASSLQGAHHGYTF	TGTGCCAGCAGTTTACAGGGGGCGCATCATGGCTACACCTTC
NA	TRBV9	TRBJ2-7	NA	CASSVGLDGYEQYF	TGTGCCAGCAGCGTAGGCCTAGACGGGTACGAGCAGTACTTC
NA	TRBV12-3/TRBV12-4	TRBJ1-2	TRBD1	CASSPRDRRIYGYTF	TGTGCCAGCAGTCCCCGGGACAGGAGAATCTATGGCTACACCTTC
NA	TRBV29-1	TRBJ2-1	NA	CSVVLRETAYNEQFF	TGCAGCGTTGTACTGAGGGAGACGGCCTACAATGAGCAGTTCTTC
NA	TRBV23-1	TRBJ2-1	NA	CASFPLGNEQFF	TGCGCCAGCTTCCCTCTGGGGAATGAGCAGTTCTTC
once	TRBV4-3	TRBJ1-2	NA	CASSQENLGDGYTF	TGCGCCAGCAGCCAAGAAAACCTTGGAGATGGCTACACCTTC
NA	TRBV27	TRBJ1-6	NA	CASSFPGKGSPLHF	TGTGCCAGCAGTTTCCCCGGTAAAGGTTCACCCCTCCACTTT
NA	TRBV3-1	TRBJ2-3	NA	CASSQDRGDTQYF	TGTGCCAGCAGCCAAGATCGGGGAGATACGCAGTATTTT
NA	TRBV6-5	TRBJ1-5	NA	CASSVGRTNQPQHF	TGTGCCAGCAGTGTAGGACGGACCAATCAGCCCCAGCATTTT
NA	TRBV6-2/TRBV6-3	TRBJ1-1	NA	CASSDLGPNTEAFF	TGTGCCAGCAGTGATCTTGGACCGAACACTGAAGCTTTCTTT
NA	TRBV7-9	TRBJ2-3	NA	CASSLGGTRRDTQYF	TGTGCCAGCAGCTTAGGCGGAACGCGGAGAGATACGCAGTATTTT
NA	TRBV20-1	TRBJ1-1	TRBD1	CSILRQGDFMNTEAFF	TGCAGTATTCTCAGACAGGGCGATTTCATGAACACTGAAGCTTTCTTT